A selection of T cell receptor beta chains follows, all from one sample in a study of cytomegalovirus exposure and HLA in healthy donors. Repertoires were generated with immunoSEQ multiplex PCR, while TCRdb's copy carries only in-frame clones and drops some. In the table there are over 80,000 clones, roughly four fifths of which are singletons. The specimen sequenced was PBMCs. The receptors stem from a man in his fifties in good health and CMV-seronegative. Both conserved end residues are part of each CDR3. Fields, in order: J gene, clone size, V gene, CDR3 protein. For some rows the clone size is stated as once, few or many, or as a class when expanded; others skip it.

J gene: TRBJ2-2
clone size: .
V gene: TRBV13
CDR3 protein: CASSLGGLAPTGELFF

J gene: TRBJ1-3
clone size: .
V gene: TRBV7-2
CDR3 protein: CASSLQGGGNTIYF

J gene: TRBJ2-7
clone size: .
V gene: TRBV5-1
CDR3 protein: CASSMGLADSYEQYF

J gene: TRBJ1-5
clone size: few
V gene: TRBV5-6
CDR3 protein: CASSPRGGSNQPQHF

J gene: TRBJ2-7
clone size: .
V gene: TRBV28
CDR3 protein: CASGYRGREQYF

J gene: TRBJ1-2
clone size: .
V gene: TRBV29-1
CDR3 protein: CSVGQELNYGYTF

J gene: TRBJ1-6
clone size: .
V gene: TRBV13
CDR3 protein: CASSSQRGGQFNSPLHF

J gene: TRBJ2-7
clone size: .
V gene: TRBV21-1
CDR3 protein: CASRCGTGGESGYEQYF

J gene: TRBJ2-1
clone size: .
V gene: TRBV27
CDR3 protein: CASSLGGTSGNNEQFF

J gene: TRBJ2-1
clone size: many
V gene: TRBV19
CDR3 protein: CASSISASGGGEQFF

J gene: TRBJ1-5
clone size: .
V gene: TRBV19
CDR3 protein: CASTPAQGALGQPQHF

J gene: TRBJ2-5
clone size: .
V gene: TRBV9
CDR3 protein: CASSEGRLAGGEGGETQYF

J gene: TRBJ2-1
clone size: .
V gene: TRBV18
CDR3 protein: CASSPRAPGDEQFF

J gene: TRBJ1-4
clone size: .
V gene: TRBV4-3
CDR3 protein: CASSQEGQGDEKLFF

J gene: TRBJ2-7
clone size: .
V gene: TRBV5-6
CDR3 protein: CASSLDGAGGIEQYF

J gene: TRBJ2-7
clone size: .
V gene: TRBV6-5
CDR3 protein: CASSYDLAGSYEQYF

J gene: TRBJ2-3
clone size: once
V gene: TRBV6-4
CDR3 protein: CASSDSRGPTDTQYF

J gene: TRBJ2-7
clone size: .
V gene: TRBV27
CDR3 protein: CASSLTGGGEQYF

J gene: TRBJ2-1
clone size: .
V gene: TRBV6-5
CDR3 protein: CASSYTSDSYNEQFF

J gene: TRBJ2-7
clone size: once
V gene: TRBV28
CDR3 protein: CASSSPTGGEQYF

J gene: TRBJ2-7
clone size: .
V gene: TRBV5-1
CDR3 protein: CASSSRTGSAYEQYF

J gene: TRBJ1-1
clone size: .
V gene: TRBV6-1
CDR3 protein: CASSDRGRNTEAFF

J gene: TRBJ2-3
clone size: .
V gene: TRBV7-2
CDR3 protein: CASSTLTQGAHLQPDTQYF

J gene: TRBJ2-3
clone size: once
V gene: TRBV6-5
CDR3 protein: CASSYSTDRGVYF

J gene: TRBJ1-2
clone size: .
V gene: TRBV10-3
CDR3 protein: CAISEGEGIYGYTF

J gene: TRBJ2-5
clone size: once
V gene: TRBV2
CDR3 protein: CASSGVAGGETQYF

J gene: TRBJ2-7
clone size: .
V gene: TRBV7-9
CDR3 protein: CASQGLSYEQYF

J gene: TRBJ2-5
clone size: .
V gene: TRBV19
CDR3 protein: CASTPGQGSSETQYF

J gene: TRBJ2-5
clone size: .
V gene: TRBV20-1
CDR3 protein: CSASEETQYF

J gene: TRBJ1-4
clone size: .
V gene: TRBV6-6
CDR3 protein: CASRRIGQGSEKLFF

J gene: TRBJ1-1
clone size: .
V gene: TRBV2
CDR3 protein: CASSEALRGIVAFF

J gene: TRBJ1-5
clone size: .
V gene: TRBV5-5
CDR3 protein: CASSLVYRGTDQPQHF

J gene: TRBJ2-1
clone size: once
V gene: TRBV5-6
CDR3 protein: CASSVSMSSYNEQFF

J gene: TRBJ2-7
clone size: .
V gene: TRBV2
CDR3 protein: CASSLAGTYEQYF

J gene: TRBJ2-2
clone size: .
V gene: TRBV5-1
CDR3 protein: CASSPGTRTGELFF

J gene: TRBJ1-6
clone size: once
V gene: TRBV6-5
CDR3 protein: CASSYSGTDNSPLHF

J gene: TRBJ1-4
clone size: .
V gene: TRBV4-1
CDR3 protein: CASSQRPREEKLFF

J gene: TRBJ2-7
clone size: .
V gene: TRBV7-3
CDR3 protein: CASSPDRGLTYEQYF

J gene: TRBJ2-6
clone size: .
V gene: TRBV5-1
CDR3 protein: CASTRTADSGANVLTF

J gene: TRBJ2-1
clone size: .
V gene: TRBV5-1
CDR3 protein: CASSLGTSGSYNEQFF

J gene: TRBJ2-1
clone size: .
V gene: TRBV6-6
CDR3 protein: CASSPGQFSYNEQFF

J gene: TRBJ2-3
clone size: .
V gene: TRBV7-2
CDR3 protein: CASSSRGNTDTQYF

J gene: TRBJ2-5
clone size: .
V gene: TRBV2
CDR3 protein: CASSDPGTGDETQYF

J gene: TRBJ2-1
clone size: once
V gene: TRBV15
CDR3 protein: CATSRDTGEQFF

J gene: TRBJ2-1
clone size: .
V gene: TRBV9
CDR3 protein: CASSFHPGDEQFF

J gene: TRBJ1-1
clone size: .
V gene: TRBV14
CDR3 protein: CASSRLATLDAFF

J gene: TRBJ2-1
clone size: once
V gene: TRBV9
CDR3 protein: CASSVDGGSYNEQFF

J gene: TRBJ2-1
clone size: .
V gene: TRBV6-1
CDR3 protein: CASSESVLEQFF

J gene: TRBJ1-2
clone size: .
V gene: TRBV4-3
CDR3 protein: CASSQDLTGGDYGYTF

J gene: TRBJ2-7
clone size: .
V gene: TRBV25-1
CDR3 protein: CASSDWRELNEQYF

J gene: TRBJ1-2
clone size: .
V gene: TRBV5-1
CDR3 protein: CASSKGQVDYGYTF

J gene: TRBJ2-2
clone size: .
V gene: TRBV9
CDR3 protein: CASSKGQPRIGELFF